The 30 T cell receptor beta chains listed next were all sequenced from one sample in a study of blood T cell repertoires in COVID-19 (dated by TCRdb to between 2020 and 2021). The library was made by the immunoSEQ multiplex PCR assay. This is the immuneACCESS table as TCRdb keeps it, with only in-frame sequences that have V and J called. A part of the clones is gone; compared with another copy, unresolved V genes explain less than half, and the rest is unexplained. The sample table lists 350,000 or so clones, more than 90% of them with a count of one. About 18% of the sample is in the top ten clones. Sequenced material: PBMCs or T cells enriched from blood (not recorded which). These receptor sequences come from a woman aged 25 to 39 who had recovered from COVID-19.

This clone showed up just a few times. V is TRBV11-3 and J is TRBJ2-3; 7 bases map to TRBD1. V gave up 5 bases and J gave up 0 bases; unmatched junction bases: 8. The CDR3 is made up of 16 amino acids. CDR1 is SGHNT and CDR2 is YENEEA in the germline V gene. The CDR3 region is CASSPLTGLSTDTQYF. CDR3 in DNA: TGTGCCAGCAGCCCGTTGACAGGGCTAAGCACAGATACGCAGTATTTT.

The chain has TRBV28 and TRBJ1-3, with 7 bases aligning to TRBD1. The CDR3 consists of 14 residues. Germline V CDR1 and CDR2: MDHEN, SYDVKM. Trimming took 8 bases from V and 4 from J; bases not matched to a gene: 8. DNA for the CDR3: TGTGCCAGCCAAAAACCGGGACAGGGAAACACCATATATTTT. Translating gives CASQKPGQGNTIYF.

The V call is TRBV28, the J call TRBJ1-2; TRBD1 aligns across 8 bases. Germline V CDR1 and CDR2: MDHEN, SYDVKM. With 3 bases clipped from V and 6 bases from J, the junction kept 18 bases outside the gene matches. This CDR3 comprises 18 residues. The CDR3 loop reads CASSLMIGRTGNHDGYTF. The CDR3 DNA sequence: TGTGCCAGCAGTTTGATGATAGGTCGGACAGGGAATCACGATGGCTACACCTTC.

In this sample, this clone turned up once. The V call is TRBV24-1, the J call TRBJ2-2; 7 bases are a match to TRBD1. V was pared by 7 bases and J by 7 bases, with 5 bases of the junction left unmatched. The length of the CDR3 is 13 residues. From germline, CDR1 is KGHDR and CDR2 SFDVKD. The CDR3 nucleotides read TGTGCCACCAGAACAGGGGCGGGCGGGGAGCTGTTTTTT. Protein sequence: CATRTGAGGELFF.

The rearrangement uses TRBV5-4 and TRBJ2-5; possible D gene TRBD1, 5 bases. This CDR3 contains 14 residues. Deletions cut 1 base from V and 5 bases from J, with 12 bases between. Germline V gene data show CDR1 as SGHNT and CDR2 as YYREEE (reference sequence). The CDR3 sequence: CASSLRGARETQYF. The CDR3 DNA reads TGTGCCAGCAGCTTGCGTGGGGCCAGGGAGACCCAGTACTTC.

The chain links TRBV7-3 to TRBJ2-7; 11 nucleotides agree with TRBD2. CDR1 and CDR2 (germline): SGHTA, FQGTGA. This CDR3 is 15 amino acids long. V trimming: 0 bases; J trimming: 4 bases; junction bases outside the gene matches: 2. CDR3 nucleotides: TGTGCCAGCAGCTTAACTAGCGGGGGGGTGTACGAGCAGTACTTC. Residues: CASSLTSGGVYEQYF.

The sample holds one count of this clone. The chain is built from TRBV4-3 and TRBJ1-3; no reliable D call. The CDR3 extends over 16 amino acids. Germline lookup yields CDR1 LGHNA and CDR2 YSLEER. Trimming stripped 0 bases from V and 0 bases from J, with 9 bases between. The CDR3 DNA reads TGCGCCAGCAGCCAAGAGTACTACGGCTCTGGAAACACCATATATTTT. Its protein is CASSQEYYGSGNTIYF.

The chain is built from TRBV28 and TRBJ2-3, with TRBD2 matching 12 bases. Germline V CDR1 and CDR2: MDHEN, SYDVKM. The J segment lost 5 bases and the V segment lost 8 bases, leaving 5 bases of the junction unmatched. This CDR3 is built from 14 residues. The CDR3 is CASALAGGGDTQYF. CDR3 nucleotides: TGTGCCAGCGCCCTAGCGGGGGGGGGAGATACGCAGTATTTT.

The chain uses TRBV11-3 and TRBJ2-1; D possibly corresponds to TRBD2 (7 bases). Trimming stripped 5 bases from V and 6 bases from J, with 17 bases between. The CDR3 runs to 15 residues. CDR1 is SGHNT, CDR2 YENEEA, per germline. CDR3: CASSQAGAEGNEQFF. In DNA form, the CDR3 reads TGTGCCAGCAGCCAGGCGGGGGCGGAGGGCAATGAGCAGTTCTTC.

The chain recombines TRBV6-5 with TRBJ1-2; no reliable D call. This CDR3 is built from 14 residues. CDR1 is MNHEY and CDR2 is SVGAGI in the germline V gene. V lost 4 bases and J 8 bases, leaving 17 bases between the germline ends. CDR3: CASSSNSGRIGYTF. The CDR3, as DNA: TGTGCCAGCAGTTCTAACTCCGGGAGAATCGGCTACACCTTC.

This chain uses TRBV7-6 with TRBJ1-2, with D possibly being TRBD1 (5 bases). Germline V lookup: CDR1 SGHVS, CDR2 FNYEAQ. The CDR3 covers 17 residues. The V and J ends lost 1 base and 2 bases respectively, with 17 bases between them. CDR3 nucleotide sequence: TGTGCCAGCAGCTTAGATGTAGGGGAAAATGTAAACTATGGCTACACCTTC. It yields the protein CASSLDVGENVNYGYTF.

The chain joins TRBV24-1 to TRBJ1-5, with 12 bases matching TRBD1. Germline trimming cut 4 bases from V and 12 bases from J; bases unmatched to any gene: 9. CDR3 size: 15 residues. Germline values: CDR1 KGHDR, CDR2 SFDVKD. This CDR3 reads CATSDPGQGAWVQHF. CDR3 coding DNA: TGTGCCACCAGTGACCCGGGACAGGGGGCATGGGTCCAGCATTTT.

CDR3 bases: TGTGCCAGCAGCTTGAGACAGGGTTATGGCTACACCTTC. Amino acids: CASSLRQGYGYTF. The gene calls are TRBV5-4 and TRBJ1-2, with 7 bases matching TRBD1. Germline CDR1 and CDR2: SGHNT and YYREEE (reference sequence). V lost 1 base and J lost 5; bases outside the gene matches: 2. This CDR3 is 13 amino acids long.

There are a few counts of this clone. The J gene is TRBJ2-7, the V gene TRBV5-8, with 11 bases aligning to TRBD2. The J segment lost 7 bases and the V segment lost 0 bases, leaving 6 bases of the junction unmatched. Germline lookup yields CDR1 SGHTS and CDR2 YDEGEE. The CDR3 sequence is 15 residues long. CDR3 nucleotide sequence: TGTGCCAGCAGCTTGGATTCTAGCGGGGGGCGGGAGCAGTACTTC. Translated, it gives CASSLDSSGGREQYF.

The chain combines TRBV6-5 with TRBJ1-1, with 10 bases matching TRBD1. V dropped 0 bases and J dropped 7; count of bases not matched to a gene: 8. Germline CDR1 is MNHEY and CDR2 is SVGAGI. CDR3 length: 16 residues. As DNA, the CDR3 is TGTGCCAGCAGTTACTCGAGACCAGGACAGGGGGTTGAAGCTTTCTTT. Protein sequence: CASSYSRPGQGVEAFF.

The chain uses TRBV21-1 and TRBJ2-7; TRBD2, as called in the table, went unchecked against the DNA. TRBV21-1 is deemed a pseudogene. The CDR3 has 20 amino acids. This CDR3 is CASNPGSSGRKGVGTYEQYF. The CDR3 DNA reads as TGTGCCAGCAACCCGGGCAGTAGCGGGAGAAAGGGGGTCGGGACCTACGAGCAGTACTTC.

V and J are TRBV13 and TRBJ2-1; D might be TRBD1 (6 bases). This CDR3 has 14 residues. Germline CDR1 is PRHDT and CDR2 is FYEKMQ (reference sequence). V gave up 10 bases and J gave up 4 bases, with 17 bases separating them. The CDR3, as DNA: TGTGCCATCAGGAACAGGGACGCGTACAATGAGCAGTTCTTC. It translates to CAIRNRDAYNEQFF.

This clone has a single count. The J gene is TRBJ1-1, the V gene TRBV3-1 (or the pseudogene TRBV3-2), with a tentative D call TRBD1 (6 bases). Germline values: CDR1 LGHDT, CDR2 YNNKEL (reference sequence). Trimming shortened V by 1 base and J by 10 bases, and 13 bases separated the two germline ends. The CDR3 totals 13 residues. This CDR3 reads CASSQGWGGPAFF. The CDR3 region has the DNA TGTGCCAGCAGCCAAGGTTGGGGGGGCCCAGCTTTCTTT.

Only a few counts were recorded for this clone. This chain uses TRBV4-2 with TRBJ2-7; D might be TRBD2 (5 bases). Trimming shortened V by 0 bases and J by 3 bases, and 12 bases separated the two germline ends. The CDR3 has 15 amino acids. CDR1 LGHNA and CDR2 YNFKEQ come from the germline V gene. The CDR3 region has the DNA TGTGCCAGCAGCCAAGATGCGTCTGCGGGCTACGAGCAGTACTTC. Translating it yields CASSQDASAGYEQYF.

The chain joins TRBV5-1 to TRBJ2-7; 13 nucleotides agree with TRBD2. With 3 bases clipped from V and 10 bases from J, the junction kept 7 bases outside the gene matches. There are 14 residues in the CDR3. Germline assignment: CDR1 SGHRS and CDR2 YFSETQ. CDR3 sequence reads: CASSWGTSGTEQYF. CDR3 sequence (DNA): TGCGCCAGCAGCTGGGGGACTAGCGGGACGGAACAGTACTTC.

The sample holds a few counts of this clone. The chain employs TRBV19 and TRBJ2-7; 12 nucleotides agree with TRBD1. This CDR3 comprises 15 residues. V shed 2 bases and J 6 bases; nucleotides not matched to a gene: 5. From germline, CDR1 is LNHDA and CDR2 SQIVND (reference sequence). The CDR3 spells CASSIYWDRGLEQYF. The CDR3, as DNA: TGTGCCAGTAGTATATATTGGGACAGGGGGCTCGAGCAGTACTTC.

This clone was recorded once. This rearrangement joins TRBV12-5 to TRBJ1-5, with D possibly matching TRBD1 (6 bases). V was shortened by 7 bases and J by 4 bases, with 8 bases between the two germline ends. Germline V gene lookup returns CDR1 LGHNT and CDR2 FRNRAP. There are 12 residues in the CDR3. The CDR3 DNA follows: TGTGCTAGTGCCCAGGGGAATCAGCCCCAGCATTTT. This translates into CASAQGNQPQHF.

This clone was seen a handful of times. CDR3 bases: TGTGCCAGCAGCAAACAGGGTGGGGGTCAGCCCCAGCATTTT. The encoded protein is CASSKQGGGQPQHF. The chain recombines TRBV13 with TRBJ1-5; possible D gene TRBD1, 6 bases. This CDR3 has 14 residues. V was clipped by 5 bases and J by 6 bases, with 14 bases between them. CDR1 PRHDT and CDR2 FYEKMQ come from the germline V gene (reference sequence).

V and J are TRBV7-9 and TRBJ1-4; possibly TRBD1 for D (5 bases). Per the germline V gene, CDR1 is SEHNR and CDR2 is FQNEAQ (reference sequence). Deletions cut 4 bases from V and 0 bases from J, with 6 bases between. This CDR3 spans 14 amino acids. This chain's CDR3 is CASSSGATNEKLFF. The DNA for the CDR3 is TGTGCCAGCAGCTCGGGGGCAACTAATGAAAAACTGTTTTTT.

This clone was counted a single time. The rearrangement links TRBV7-8 to TRBJ1-4, with TRBD1 as a possible D gene (5 bases). The V gene's germline CDR1 is SGHVS and CDR2 FQNEAQ. The CDR3 covers 16 residues. Trimming removed 4 bases at V and 5 bases at J, with 17 bases between. Written as DNA, the CDR3 is TGTGCCAGCAGCTCAATAACGACAGCCTTAAATGAAAAACTGTTTTTT. Translation gives CASSSITTALNEKLFF.

The chain joins TRBV4-3 to TRBJ2-7; the match to TRBD1 covers 7 bases. V shed 1 base, J shed 3 bases, and the junction held 9 bases outside the gene matches. Germline V lookup: CDR1 LGHNA, CDR2 YSLEER. The CDR3 consists of 16 residues. CDR3: CASSQGLRDSFYEQYF. The DNA for the CDR3 is TGCGCCAGCAGCCAAGGATTACGGGACAGTTTCTACGAGCAGTACTTC.

The gene calls are TRBV6-5 and TRBJ2-5; TRBD1 agrees at 10 bases. This CDR3 contains 15 residues. Per the germline V gene, CDR1 is MNHEY and CDR2 is SVGAGI. Trimming cost V 6 bases and J 4 bases; bases outside gene matches: 8. The CDR3 DNA reads TGTGCCAGCAGAAGGGACAGGGGATTTTCAGAGACCCAGTACTTC. Translating gives CASRRDRGFSETQYF.

This rearrangement joins TRBV12-3 or TRBV12-4 to TRBJ1-1; 9 positions agree with TRBD1. Unmatched junction bases numbered 2, after V lost 5 bases and J lost 10 bases. This CDR3 region has 11 residues. In DNA form, the CDR3 reads TGTGCCAGCAGTACAGGGGGCCGAGCTTTCTTT. Translated, it gives CASSTGGRAFF.

The rearrangement joins TRBV10-3 to TRBJ1-2; D call uncertain. The germline gives CDR1 ENHRY, CDR2 SYGVKD. The CDR3 covers 13 residues. Deletions cut 0 bases from V and 3 bases from J, with 5 bases between. In DNA form, the CDR3 reads TGTGCCATCAGTGAGTCACAGTACTATGGCTACACCTTC. Translation gives CAISESQYYGYTF.

The chain recombines TRBV6-5 with TRBJ2-2; 11 bases fit TRBD2. CDR1 is MNHEY, CDR2 SVGAGI, per germline. The V segment lost 6 bases and the J segment 4 bases; nucleotides outside the gene matches: 4. The CDR3 is 15 residues long. CDR3 DNA sequence: TGTGCCAGCAGACGAGGGACTAGCGGCACCGGGGAGCTGTTTTTT. It yields the protein CASRRGTSGTGELFF.